The rows below give T cell receptor beta chains drawn from one sample of a study of blood T cells in healthy people across ages. TCRdb re-derived calls from the 5' RACE reads in MiXCR, one entry per CDR3 protein. The sample lists about a million distinct CDR3 sequences; 40% to 60% were seen once. Sequencing was carried out using blood. The receptors shown here come from a young man in good health. CDR3s leave out the opening cysteine and the closing phenylalanine or tryptophan. The order of the fields is J gene, CDR3 length, V gene, CDR3 protein.

TRBJ2-7 14 TRBV27 ASSLVGAGGNYEQY
TRBJ2-1 12 TRBV6-4 TSSDLTGGNEQF
TRBJ1-1 12 TRBV12-3/TRBV12-4 ASTSQDSNTEAF
TRBJ1-1 11 TRBV7-3 ASSPGAHFEAF
TRBJ2-7 12 TRBV12-3/TRBV12-4 ASSSGTGPDEQY
TRBJ1-4 13 TRBV11-2 ASSLEYNPGEKLF
TRBJ2-2 12 TRBV12-3/TRBV12-4 ASSHTRGSGELF
TRBJ1-5 12 TRBV20-1 SARGTGVSWAQH
TRBJ1-1 15 TRBV4-3 ASSQDYIGGPNTEAF
TRBJ2-3 13 TRBV25-1 ASRPQGYQLDTQY
TRBJ2-1 10 TRBV6-5 ASAHYLSEQF
TRBJ1-1 14 TRBV9 ASSSEPGSTNTEAF
TRBJ1-5 15 TRBV15 ATSRDLIYRLNQPQH
TRBJ1-5 12 TRBV2 ASRETGIDQPQH
TRBJ2-1 11 TRBV7-3 ASSLGTANEQF
TRBJ2-6 13 TRBV5-1 PSRTDRTGVNVLT
- 11 TRBV6-2/TRBV6-3 ASRAQGWGEQY
TRBJ2-1 14 TRBV7-2 TSSLGAGASYNEQF
TRBJ2-6 16 TRBV9 ASSVSGQVVSGANVLT
TRBJ2-5 11 TRBV29-1 SAADTGKETQY